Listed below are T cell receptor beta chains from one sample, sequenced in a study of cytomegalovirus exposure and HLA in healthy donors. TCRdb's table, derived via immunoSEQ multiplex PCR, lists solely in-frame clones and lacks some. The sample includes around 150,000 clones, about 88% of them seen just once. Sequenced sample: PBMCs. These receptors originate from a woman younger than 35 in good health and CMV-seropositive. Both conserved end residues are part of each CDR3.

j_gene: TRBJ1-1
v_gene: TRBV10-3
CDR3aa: CAISESEDRSNTEAFF

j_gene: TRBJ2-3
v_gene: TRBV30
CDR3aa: CAWSLSGTGTDTQYF

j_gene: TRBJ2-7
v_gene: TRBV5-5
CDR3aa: CASSIRTAFYEQYF

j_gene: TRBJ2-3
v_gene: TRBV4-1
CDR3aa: CASSHGQASTDTQYF

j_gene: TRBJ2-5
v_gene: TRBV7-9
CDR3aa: CASTLQGARVGETQYF

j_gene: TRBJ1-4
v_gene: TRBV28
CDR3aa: CASNRGGVNEKLFF

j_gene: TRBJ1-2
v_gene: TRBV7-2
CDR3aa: CASSLGQRYGYTF

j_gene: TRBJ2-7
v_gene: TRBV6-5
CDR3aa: CASSIQGNLLYEQYF

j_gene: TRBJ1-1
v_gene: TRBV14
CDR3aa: CASSVSTGGTEAFF

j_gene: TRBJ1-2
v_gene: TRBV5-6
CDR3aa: CASSSPGQGNYGYTF

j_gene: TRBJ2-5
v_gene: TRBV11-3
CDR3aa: CASSLGFRQGGETQYF

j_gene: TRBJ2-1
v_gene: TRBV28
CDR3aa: CASSRPSTTFNEQFF

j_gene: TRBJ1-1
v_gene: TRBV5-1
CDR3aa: CASSLAQGRTEAFF

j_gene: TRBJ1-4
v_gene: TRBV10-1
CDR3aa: CASTSGQGGDEKLFF

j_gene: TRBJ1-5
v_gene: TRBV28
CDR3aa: CASSAGGGSGNQPQHF

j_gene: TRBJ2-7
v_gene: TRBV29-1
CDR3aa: CSVEELAGNEQYF

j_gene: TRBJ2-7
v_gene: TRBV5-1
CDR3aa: CASSSGAATGPSYEQYF

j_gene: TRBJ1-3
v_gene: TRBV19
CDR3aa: CASSKGQGAGNTIYF

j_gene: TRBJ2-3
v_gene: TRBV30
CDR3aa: CAWSSFGTASDTQYF

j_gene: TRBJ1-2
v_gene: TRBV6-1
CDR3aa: CASSDSPGGYTF

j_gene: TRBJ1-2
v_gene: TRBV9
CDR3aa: CASSLDSLNYGYTF

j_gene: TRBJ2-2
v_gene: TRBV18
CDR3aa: CASSPELAGVNTGELFF